The rows below give T cell receptor beta chains drawn from one sample of a study of cytomegalovirus exposure and HLA in healthy donors. Generated by immunoSEQ multiplex PCR, the TCRdb table keeps only in-frame clones and is missing some. The sample consists of tens of thousands of clones, just over 70% of them appearing once. Sequencing was performed on PBMCs. Receptors were obtained from a man in his fifties or sixties in good health and CMV-seropositive. The CDR3 runs from the conserved cysteine through the conserved F or W. A D gene is named only where the DNA matches it firmly. Size tells how often a clone was seen (once, few, many) or the class of an expanded clone, and some rows leave it out.

D gene | clone size | J gene | V gene | CDR3 protein | CDR3 DNA
- | - | TRBJ2-5 | TRBV19 | CASSIWGHETQYF | TGTGCCAGTAGTATCTGGGGGCACGAGACCCAGTACTTC
TRBD2 | few | TRBJ2-5 | TRBV5-6 | CASSLAGGGERETQYF | TGTGCCAGCAGCTTGGCCGGTGGGGGGGAAAGGGAGACCCAGTACTTC
TRBD1 | once | TRBJ2-3 | TRBV10-3 | CAISEMDRDTDTQYF | TGTGCCATCAGTGAAATGGACAGGGACACAGATACGCAGTATTTT
TRBD2 | - | TRBJ2-3 | TRBV5-1 | CASSLAPETSGPTQYF | TGCGCCAGCAGCTTGGCTCCGGAGACTAGCGGCCCTACGCAGTATTTT
TRBD2 | - | TRBJ2-2 | TRBV7-9 | CASSFPSGIGELFF | TGTGCCAGCAGCTTCCCTAGCGGAATCGGGGAGCTGTTTTTT
TRBD2 | once | TRBJ2-5 | TRBV5-1 | CASSPAGGAGGETQYF | TGCGCCAGCAGCCCGGCGGGCGGGGCCGGGGGGGAGACCCAGTACTTC
- | - | TRBJ2-7 | TRBV7-9 | CSSSLNLLAEQYF | TGTTCCAGCAGCTTAAACCTCCTGGCTGAGCAGTACTTC
- | few | TRBJ2-1 | TRBV7-3 | CASSPGWSSYNEQFF | TGTGCCAGCAGCCCCGGGTGGAGCTCCTACAATGAGCAGTTCTTC
- | - | TRBJ2-1 | TRBV10-1 | CASSGSAYNEQFF | TGCGCCAGCAGCGGGAGTGCCTACAATGAGCAGTTCTTC
TRBD1 | - | TRBJ2-7 | TRBV28 | CASRRPGTGSSRGQYF | TGTGCCAGCAGGCGCCCCGGGACAGGGTCGTCGAGGGGGCAGTACTTC
- | - | TRBJ1-5 | TRBV18 | CASSPFGRGNQPQHF | TGTGCCAGCTCACCTTTTGGGCGGGGCAATCAGCCCCAGCATTTT
- | - | TRBJ2-7 | TRBV5-8 | CASSLWQGRGEQYF | TGTGCCAGCAGCTTGTGGCAGGGGAGAGGGGAGCAGTACTTC
TRBD2 | - | TRBJ2-7 | TRBV2 | CASSESSGRAFYEQYF | TGTGCCAGCAGTGAATCTAGCGGGAGGGCCTTCTACGAGCAGTACTTC
TRBD1 | - | TRBJ1-5 | TRBV5-1 | CASSWGTGGFEPQHF | TGCGCCAGCAGCTGGGGGACAGGAGGCTTTGAGCCCCAGCATTTT
- | - | TRBJ2-7 | TRBV2 | CASSRYSYEQYF | TGTGCCAGCAGCAGGTACTCCTACGAGCAGTACTTC
TRBD2 | - | TRBJ2-5 | TRBV7-6 | CASSLRAGGSFETQYF | TGTGCCAGCAGCTTACGTGCGGGAGGGAGTTTTGAGACCCAGTACTTC
TRBD1 | - | TRBJ1-1 | TRBV5-6 | CASSLDPGRGGAKDTEAFF | TGTGCCAGCAGCTTGGATCCGGGACGAGGGGGCGCAAAGGACACTGAAGCTTTCTTT
TRBD1 | - | TRBJ1-2 | TRBV2 | CASMGEQGAGYTF | TGTGCCAGCATGGGTGAACAGGGGGCCGGCTACACCTTC
- | - | TRBJ2-3 | TRBV7-2 | CASSLEEGTDTQYF | TGTGCCAGCAGCTTAGAGGAGGGCACAGATACGCAGTATTTT
TRBD2 | - | TRBJ2-5 | TRBV6-1 | CASITSSGGGTQYF | TGTGCCAGCATCACCAGTAGCGGCGGGGGGACCCAGTACTTC
- | - | TRBJ2-5 | TRBV10-2 | CASSESRRDPPYQETQYF | TGCGCCAGCAGTGAGTCGCGGCGGGACCCACCGTACCAAGAGACCCAGTACTTC
- | - | TRBJ1-1 | TRBV6-6 | CASTPDGGGTEAFF | TGTGCCAGCACCCCCGACGGAGGAGGCACTGAAGCTTTCTTT
TRBD2 | - | TRBJ2-4 | TRBV28 | CASSWTSVKNIQYF | TGTGCCAGCAGTTGGACTAGCGTCAAAAACATTCAGTACTTC
- | - | TRBJ2-2 | TRBV10-3 | CAISEPGTLNTGELFF | TGTGCCATCAGTGAGCCTGGGACACTGAACACCGGGGAGCTGTTTTTT
- | - | TRBJ2-2 | TRBV9 | CASSDGDFGELFF | TGTGCCAGCAGCGACGGGGACTTCGGGGAGCTGTTTTTT
- | - | TRBJ1-4 | TRBV25-1 | CASSDLGEANEKLFF | TGTGCCAGCAGTGACCTTGGGGAGGCTAATGAAAAACTGTTTTTT
- | - | TRBJ1-3 | TRBV13 | CASSFEGSGNTIYF | TGTGCCAGCAGCTTTGAGGGATCTGGAAACACCATATATTTT
- | once | TRBJ1-4 | TRBV27 | CASSLRDSNEKLFF | TGTGCCAGCAGCCTGCGCGACAGTAATGAAAAACTGTTTTTT
TRBD1 | - | TRBJ1-5 | TRBV9 | CASSYTGDLGQPQHF | TGTGCCAGCAGCTACACAGGGGACCTCGGTCAGCCCCAGCATTTT
TRBD2 | few | TRBJ2-1 | TRBV4-3 | CASSRGDSYNEQFF | TGCGCCAGCAGTCGGGGGGACTCCTACAATGAGCAGTTCTTC
- | few | TRBJ1-5 | TRBV27 | CASSFRQGGQPQHF | TGTGCCAGCAGTTTTAGGCAGGGCGGACAGCCCCAGCATTTT
- | - | TRBJ2-7 | TRBV29-1 | CSAARDSWEQYF | TGCAGCGCTGCCCGGGACTCGTGGGAGCAGTACTTC
TRBD1 | - | TRBJ1-2 | TRBV6-5 | CASPKYGDRVYGYTF | TGTGCCAGCCCCAAATACGGGGACAGGGTCTATGGCTACACCTTC
- | - | TRBJ2-1 | TRBV6-1 | CASSEASRVNEQFF | TGTGCCAGCAGTGAAGCCTCTAGAGTCAATGAGCAGTTCTTC
- | - | TRBJ2-5 | TRBV9 | CASSVLGGHQETQYF | TGTGCCAGCAGCGTATTGGGGGGGCATCAAGAGACCCAGTACTTC
- | few | TRBJ1-2 | TRBV5-6 | CASSLDWRGYTF | TGTGCCAGCAGCTTGGATTGGCGGGGCTACACCTTC
- | - | TRBJ2-1 | TRBV11-2 | CASSSPEDNEQFF | TGTGCCAGCAGCTCCCCCGAGGACAATGAGCAGTTCTTC
- | - | TRBJ2-1 | TRBV15 | CATSRARFAGQRDNEQFF | TGTGCCACCAGCAGAGCGCGGTTTGCGGGTCAACGGGACAATGAGCAGTTCTTC
TRBD2 | - | TRBJ2-1 | TRBV30 | CAWSLQLAGGWQFF | TGTGCCTGGAGTTTGCAACTAGCGGGAGGGTGGCAGTTCTTC
- | - | TRBJ2-3 | TRBV6-5 | CASSYGTGKTDTQYF | TGTGCCAGCAGTTACGGAACCGGGAAGACAGATACGCAGTATTTT
- | - | TRBJ1-5 | TRBV2 | CASKLQGGNQPQHF | TGTGCCAGCAAGCTACAGGGAGGCAATCAGCCCCAGCATTTT
- | - | TRBJ1-4 | TRBV4-3 | CASSQDLAGPGEKLFF | TGCGCCAGCAGCCAAGATTTAGCAGGGCCTGGTGAAAAACTGTTTTTT
- | - | TRBJ2-5 | TRBV2 | CASSEALGRKETQYF | TGTGCCAGCAGTGAAGCGCTTGGGAGGAAAGAGACCCAGTACTTC
- | few | TRBJ1-2 | TRBV28 | CASSLFLPDPNYGYTF | TGTGCCAGCAGTTTGTTCCTGCCAGATCCTAACTATGGCTACACCTTC
- | - | TRBJ2-5 | TRBV10-3 | CAISEGTSIQETQYF | TGTGCCATCAGTGAGGGGACAAGTATCCAAGAGACCCAGTACTTC
TRBD2 | few | TRBJ2-1 | TRBV4-2 | CASTPRLLAGGGNEQFF | TGTGCCAGCACTCCCCGCTTACTAGCGGGAGGGGGGAATGAGCAGTTCTTC
- | - | TRBJ2-7 | TRBV7-8 | CASSHTGTSRYEQYF | TGTGCCAGCAGCCATACCGGGACATCTCGGTACGAGCAGTACTTC
- | - | TRBJ1-1 | TRBV7-9 | CASSKTVNPEAFF | TGTGCCAGCAGCAAAACTGTGAACCCTGAAGCTTTCTTT